Here is one TCR beta chain with its context. Its antigen is unknown. This sample is drawn from a study of cytomegalovirus exposure and HLA in healthy donors. The repertoire was sequenced with immunoSEQ multiplex PCR; TCRdb's copy has only in-frame clones and lacks some. In the table there are under 150,000 clones, roughly 86% of which are singletons. Study observations and caveats: Cytomegalovirus-associated TCR beta chains were listed, numbering more than 150. Clusters of TCRs from the first cohort tended to co-occur in the 95 to 150 validation repertoires (as a later analysis found). There were some public TCRs occurring in many donors, but most TCR sequences were rare.

Sequenced material: PBMCs. This sequence originates from a man aged 18 to 29 in good health and CMV-seropositive.

The CDR3 sequence is CASSFGGMNTEAFF. CDR3 nucleotide sequence: TGTGCCAGCAGCTTTGGGGGCATGAACACTGAAGCTTTCTTT. The chain uses TRBV5-4 and TRBJ1-1, with TRBD1 as a possible D gene (6 bases). Germline V gene data show CDR1 as SGHNT and CDR2 as YYREEE (reference sequence). Trimming stripped 2 bases from V and 0 bases from J, with 8 bases between. This CDR3 comprises 14 residues.